Sequencing of this T cell receptor beta chain was carried out in a study of cytomegalovirus exposure and HLA in healthy donors. Study-level results: An analysis was carried out at a later point. It showed that HLA-associated TCR beta chains were more clonally expanded than equally common non-associated chains. HLA allele associations emerged for roughly 16,000 TCR beta sequences in a later analysis, at 0.05 false discovery rate.

V was clipped by 4 bases and J by 1 base; unmatched bases: 14. Per germline, CDR1 SNHLY and CDR2 FYNNEI. The CDR3 is made up of 19 amino acids. PCR was performed using 60 Vbeta and 13 Jbeta primers. In the authors' methods: In a later analysis, of about 80 million unique beta chains, 9 million to 11 million appeared in at least two donors. Using immunoSEQ multiplex PCR, the repertoire was profiled, and TCRdb retains in-frame clones only, with some absent. The V and J calls and clone size are taken from that table; D and trimming were inferred from the DNA. The table records roughly 230,000 clones, approximately 81% of them present only once. Those who donated were healthy bone marrow donors. This clone was seen only once. Its antigen is not known.

The sequence derives from a girl under 10 years old in good health and CMV-seronegative. Sample: PBMCs. The rearrangement uses TRBV2 and TRBJ1-5; 9 positions match TRBD1. The CDR3: CASSVSTGTGLFSNQPQHF. CDR3 sequence (DNA): TGTGCCAGCAGTGTTTCGACCGGGACAGGGCTATTCAGCAATCAGCCCCAGCATTTT.